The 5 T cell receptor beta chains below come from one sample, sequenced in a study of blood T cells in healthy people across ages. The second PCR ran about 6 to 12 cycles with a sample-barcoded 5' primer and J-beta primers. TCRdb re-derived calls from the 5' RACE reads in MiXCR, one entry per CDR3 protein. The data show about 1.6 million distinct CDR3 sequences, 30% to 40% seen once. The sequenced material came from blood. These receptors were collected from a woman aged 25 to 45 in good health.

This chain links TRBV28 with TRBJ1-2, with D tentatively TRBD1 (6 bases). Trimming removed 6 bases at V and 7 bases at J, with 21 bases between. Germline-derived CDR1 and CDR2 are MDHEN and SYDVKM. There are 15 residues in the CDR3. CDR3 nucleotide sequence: TGTGCCAGCAGCTTAAGGGGGGCGAGGGTTCTTGGCTACACCTTC. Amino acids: CASSLRGARVLGYTF.

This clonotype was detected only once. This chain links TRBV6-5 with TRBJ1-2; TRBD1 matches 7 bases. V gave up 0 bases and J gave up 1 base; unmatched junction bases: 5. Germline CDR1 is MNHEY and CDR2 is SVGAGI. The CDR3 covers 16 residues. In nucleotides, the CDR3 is TGTGCCAGCAGTTACTCAACAGGGGAGGTTAACTATGGCTACACCTTC. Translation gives CASSYSTGEVNYGYTF.

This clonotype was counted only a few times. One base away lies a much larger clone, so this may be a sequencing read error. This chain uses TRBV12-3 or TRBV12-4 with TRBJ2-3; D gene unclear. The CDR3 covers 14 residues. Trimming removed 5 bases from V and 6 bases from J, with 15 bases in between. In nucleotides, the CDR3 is TGTGCCAGCAGTCCACCCACCGGCCTTGATACGCAGTATTTT. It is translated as CASSPPTGLDTQYF.

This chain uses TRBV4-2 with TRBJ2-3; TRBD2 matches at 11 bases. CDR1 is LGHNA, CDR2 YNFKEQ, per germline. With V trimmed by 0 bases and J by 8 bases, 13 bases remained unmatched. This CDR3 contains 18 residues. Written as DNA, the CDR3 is TGTGCCAGCAGCCAAGACCCTAGCGGGGGGTATTCAATGGGTACGCAGTATTTT. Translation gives CASSQDPSGGYSMGTQYF.

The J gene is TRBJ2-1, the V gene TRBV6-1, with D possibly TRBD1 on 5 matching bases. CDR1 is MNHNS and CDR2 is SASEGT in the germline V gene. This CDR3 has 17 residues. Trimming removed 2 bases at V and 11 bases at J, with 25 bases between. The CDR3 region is CASSELLLRQLHFKQFF. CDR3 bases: TGTGCCAGCAGTGAACTACTTTTGAGACAGCTCCATTTTAAGCAGTTCTTC.